This T cell receptor beta chain appears in the sequencing data of a study of blood T cell repertoires in COVID-19. The protocol was immunoSEQ multiplex PCR, while the TCRdb copy is restricted to in-frame clones and leaves out a portion. This sample yields about 99,000 clones, of which 80% to 90% are seen a single time; roughly 15% belongs to the top ten. V was pared by 4 bases and J by 2 bases, with 1 base of the junction left unmatched. This CDR3 spans 14 amino acids. Germline values: CDR1 SNHLY, CDR2 FYNNEI. The sequencing input was peripheral blood. The genes are TRBV2 and TRBJ2-7; 11 bases agree with TRBD2. This TCR was recovered from a man aged 50 or older with acute or convalescent COVID-19. The DNA of the CDR3 is TGTGCCAGCAGTGGGACTAGCGGGCCCTACGAGCAGTACTTC. It codes for CASSGTSGPYEQYF.